This T cell receptor (beta chain) was profiled in a study of cytomegalovirus exposure and HLA in healthy donors. The CDR3 consists of 13 residues. Germline V gene sequence: CDR1 MNHNS, CDR2 SASEGT. The V gene lost 8 bases and the J gene lost 3 bases, with 14 bases spanning the gap. PCR primers comprised 60 Vbeta and 13 Jbeta primers. This table comes from immunoSEQ multiplex PCR, and its TCRdb copy is limited to in-frame clones, with some not included. The table includes 150,000 to 160,000 clones, over 60% detected once. The chain carries TRBV6-1 and TRBJ2-7; tentatively, D is TRBD2 (7 bases). The sequenced sample consisted of PBMCs. The receptor's source is a woman aged 40 to 49 in good health and CMV-seronegative. This chain's CDR3 is CASGRGGVYEQYF. The CDR3 DNA reads TGTGCCAGCGGAAGGGGGGGGGTCTACGAGCAGTACTTC.